This T cell receptor beta chain was sequenced during a study of T cell repertoires in aging, cancer and after chemotherapy. Study-wide context: Healthy donor repertoires were recorded over several months to years and showed clear clonal overlap. Findings and limits, study-wide: Loss of evenness, beyond lost richness, contributed to age-related TCR diversity decline in cancer patients. Age-matched healthy donors had significantly more diverse, less clonal blood TCR repertoires than untreated cancer patients. Across the chemotherapy interval, each cancer cohort showed higher median generation probability, suggesting thymic rebound.

Trimming removed 0 bases from V and 4 bases from J, with 16 bases in between. Per germline, CDR1 SGHDN and CDR2 FVKESK. The CDR3 is 17 amino acids. Rearranged V-D-J TRB sequences were amplified with a mixed TRB-A/B primer pool. A single record per CDR3 protein comes from TCRdb applying MiXCR to the multiplex PCR reads. The sample carries roughly 9,900 distinct CDR3 sequences, more than 25% recorded once. The template was genomic DNA from peripheral blood, not RNA. This clonotype was observed once. Its target is not known. The sequenced sample consisted of blood. The chain couples TRBV14 to TRBJ2-1; tentative D call: TRBD2 (5 bases). This receptor was identified in a human donor in good health. Here the CDR3 DNA reads TGTGCCAGCAGCCAAGATAGTGCGGGCAGGTGGTACAATGAGCAGTTCTTC. Its protein product is CASSQDSAGRWYNEQFF. The full variable domain, completed using reference TRBV14 and TRBJ2-1, is EAGVTQFPSHSVIEKGQTVTLRCDPISGHDNLYWYRRVMGKEIKFLLHFVKESKQDESGMPNNRFLAERTGGTYSTLKVQPAELEDSGVYFCASSQDSAGRWYNEQFFGPGTRLTVL.